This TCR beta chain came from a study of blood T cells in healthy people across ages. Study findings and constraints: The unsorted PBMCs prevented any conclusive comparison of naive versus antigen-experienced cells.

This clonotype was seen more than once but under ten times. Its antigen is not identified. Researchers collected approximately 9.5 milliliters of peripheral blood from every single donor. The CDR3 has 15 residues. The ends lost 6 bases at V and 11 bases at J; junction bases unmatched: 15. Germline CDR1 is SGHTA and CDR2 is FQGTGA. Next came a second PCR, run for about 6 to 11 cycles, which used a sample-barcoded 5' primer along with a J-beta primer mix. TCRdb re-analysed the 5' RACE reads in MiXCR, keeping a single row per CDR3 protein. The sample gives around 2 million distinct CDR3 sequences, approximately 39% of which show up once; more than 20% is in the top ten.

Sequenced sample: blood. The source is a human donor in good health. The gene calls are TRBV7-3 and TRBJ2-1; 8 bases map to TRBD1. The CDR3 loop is CASSRGTGELGKQFF. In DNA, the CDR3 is TGTGCCAGCAGTCGCGGGACAGGTGAATTGGGTAAGCAGTTCTTC.